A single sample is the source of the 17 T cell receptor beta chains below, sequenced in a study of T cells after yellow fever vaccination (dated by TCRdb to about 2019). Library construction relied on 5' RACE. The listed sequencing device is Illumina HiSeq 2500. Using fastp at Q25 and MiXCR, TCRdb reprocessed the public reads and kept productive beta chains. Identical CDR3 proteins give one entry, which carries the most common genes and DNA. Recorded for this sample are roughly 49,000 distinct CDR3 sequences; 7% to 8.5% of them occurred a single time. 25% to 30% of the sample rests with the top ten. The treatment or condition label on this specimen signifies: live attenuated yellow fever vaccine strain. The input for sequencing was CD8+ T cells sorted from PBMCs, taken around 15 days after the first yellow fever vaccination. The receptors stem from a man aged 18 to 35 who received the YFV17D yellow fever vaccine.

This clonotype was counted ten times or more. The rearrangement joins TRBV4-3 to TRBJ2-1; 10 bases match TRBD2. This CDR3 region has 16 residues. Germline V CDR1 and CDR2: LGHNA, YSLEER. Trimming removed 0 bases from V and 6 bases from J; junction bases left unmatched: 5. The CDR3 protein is CASSQELAGEGNEQFF. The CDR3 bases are TGCGCCAGCAGCCAAGAGCTAGCGGGGGAAGGCAATGAGCAGTTCTTC.

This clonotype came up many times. The CDR3 loop is CASSQEVAGSTDTQYF. The DNA of the CDR3 is TGCGCCAGCAGCCAAGAAGTAGCGGGGAGCACAGATACGCAGTATTTT. The V and J genes are TRBV4-3 and TRBJ2-3, with TRBD2 identical over 8 bases. V shed 0 bases and J 0 bases; nucleotides not matched to a gene: 2. The CDR3 covers 16 residues. Germline lookup yields CDR1 LGHNA and CDR2 YSLEER.

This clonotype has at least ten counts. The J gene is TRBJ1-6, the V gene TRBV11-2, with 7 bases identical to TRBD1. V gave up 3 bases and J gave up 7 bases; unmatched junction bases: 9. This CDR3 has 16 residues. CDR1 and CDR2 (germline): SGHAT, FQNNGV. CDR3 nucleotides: TGTGCCAGCAGCTTCAGGGGGGACTCTGAGAATTCACCCCTCCACTTT. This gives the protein CASSFRGDSENSPLHF.

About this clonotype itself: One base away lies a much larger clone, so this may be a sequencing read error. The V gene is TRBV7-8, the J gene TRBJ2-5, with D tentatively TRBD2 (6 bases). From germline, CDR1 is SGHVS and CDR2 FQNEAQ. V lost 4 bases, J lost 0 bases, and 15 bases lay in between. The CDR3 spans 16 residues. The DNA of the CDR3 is TGTGCCAGCAGCTCCGGGGCGGGACTGTACCAAGAGACCCAGTACTTC. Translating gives CASSSGAGLYQETQYF.

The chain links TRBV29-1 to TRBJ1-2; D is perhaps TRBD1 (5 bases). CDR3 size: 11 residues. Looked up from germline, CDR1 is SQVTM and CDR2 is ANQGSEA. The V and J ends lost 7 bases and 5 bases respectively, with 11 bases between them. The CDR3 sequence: CSGDGIYGYTF. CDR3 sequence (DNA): TGCAGCGGGGACGGAATATATGGCTACACCTTC.

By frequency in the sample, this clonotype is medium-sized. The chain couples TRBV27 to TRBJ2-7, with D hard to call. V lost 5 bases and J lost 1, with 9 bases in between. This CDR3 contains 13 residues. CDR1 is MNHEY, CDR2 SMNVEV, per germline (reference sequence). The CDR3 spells CASSHGPSYEQYV. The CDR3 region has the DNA TGTGCCAGCAGTCACGGGCCATCCTACGAGCAGTACGTC.

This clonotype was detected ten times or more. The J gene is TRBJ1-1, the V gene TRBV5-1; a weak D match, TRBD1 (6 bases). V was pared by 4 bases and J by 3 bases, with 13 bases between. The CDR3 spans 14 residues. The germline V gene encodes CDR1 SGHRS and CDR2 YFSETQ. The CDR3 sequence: CASSAGAGDTEAFF. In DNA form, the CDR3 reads TGCGCCAGCAGCGCAGGGGCTGGAGACACTGAAGCTTTCTTT.

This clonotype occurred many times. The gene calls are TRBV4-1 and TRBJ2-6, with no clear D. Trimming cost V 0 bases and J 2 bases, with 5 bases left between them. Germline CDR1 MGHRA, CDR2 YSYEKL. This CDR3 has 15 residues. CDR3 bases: TGCGCCAGCAGCCAAGAACCGGCTGGGGCCAACGTCCTGACTTTC. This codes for CASSQEPAGANVLTF.

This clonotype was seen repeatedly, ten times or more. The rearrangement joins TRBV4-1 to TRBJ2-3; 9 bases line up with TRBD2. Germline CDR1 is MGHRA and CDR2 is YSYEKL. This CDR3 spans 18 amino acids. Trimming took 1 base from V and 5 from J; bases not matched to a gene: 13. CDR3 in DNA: TGCGCCAGCAGCCAAGCGGAGGGGGCGGGGGGGCCGATAGATACGCAGTATTTT. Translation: CASSQAEGAGGPIDTQYF.

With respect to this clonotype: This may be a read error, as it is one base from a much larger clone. CDR3 sequence (DNA): TGCGCCAGCAGCCTAACAGGGGACCCCTACGTGCAGTACGTC. Residues: CASSLTGDPYVQYV. V usage is TRBV5-1 and J usage is TRBJ2-7; 7 nucleotides align to TRBD1. This CDR3 comprises 14 residues. From germline, CDR1 is SGHRS and CDR2 YFSETQ.

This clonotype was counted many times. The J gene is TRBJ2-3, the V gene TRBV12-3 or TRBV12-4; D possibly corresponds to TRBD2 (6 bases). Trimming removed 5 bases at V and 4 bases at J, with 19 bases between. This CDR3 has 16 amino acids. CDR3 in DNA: TGTGCCAGCAGTCACCCCGCTAGCGTACTCCCAGATACGCAGTATTTT. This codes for CASSHPASVLPDTQYF.

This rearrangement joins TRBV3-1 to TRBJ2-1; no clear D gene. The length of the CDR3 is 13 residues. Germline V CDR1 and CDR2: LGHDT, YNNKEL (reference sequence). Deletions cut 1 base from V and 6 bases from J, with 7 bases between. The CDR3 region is CASSQATINEQFF. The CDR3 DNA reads TGTGCCAGCAGCCAAGCCACTATCAATGAGCAGTTCTTC.

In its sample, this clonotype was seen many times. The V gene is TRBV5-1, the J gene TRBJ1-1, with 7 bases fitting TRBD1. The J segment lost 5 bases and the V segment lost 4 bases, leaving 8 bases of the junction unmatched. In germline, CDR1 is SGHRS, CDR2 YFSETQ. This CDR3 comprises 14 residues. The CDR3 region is CASSETTGRTEAFF. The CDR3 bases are TGCGCCAGCAGCGAGACGACAGGGAGGACTGAAGCTTTCTTT.

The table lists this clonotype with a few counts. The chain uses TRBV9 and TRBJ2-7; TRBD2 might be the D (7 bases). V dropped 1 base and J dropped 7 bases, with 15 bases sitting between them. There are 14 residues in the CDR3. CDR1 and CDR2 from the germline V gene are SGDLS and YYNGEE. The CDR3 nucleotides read TGTGCCAGCAGCGTAAAGGCGGGGGCGGGTGAGCAGTACTTC. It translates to CASSVKAGAGEQYF.

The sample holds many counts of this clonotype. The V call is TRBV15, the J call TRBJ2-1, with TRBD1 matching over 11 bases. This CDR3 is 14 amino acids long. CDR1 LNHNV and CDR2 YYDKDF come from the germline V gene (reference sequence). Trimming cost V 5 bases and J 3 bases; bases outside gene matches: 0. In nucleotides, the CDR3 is TGTGCCACCAGCGGGACAGGGGGCTACAATGAGCAGTTCTTC. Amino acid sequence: CATSGTGGYNEQFF.

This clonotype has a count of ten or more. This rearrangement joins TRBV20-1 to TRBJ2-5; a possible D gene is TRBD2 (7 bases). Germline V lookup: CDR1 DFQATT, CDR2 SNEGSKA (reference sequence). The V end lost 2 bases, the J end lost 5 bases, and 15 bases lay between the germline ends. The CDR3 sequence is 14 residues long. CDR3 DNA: TGCAGTGCTAGAATGAGGGGGGGCGGGGAGACCCAGTACTTC. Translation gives CSARMRGGGETQYF.

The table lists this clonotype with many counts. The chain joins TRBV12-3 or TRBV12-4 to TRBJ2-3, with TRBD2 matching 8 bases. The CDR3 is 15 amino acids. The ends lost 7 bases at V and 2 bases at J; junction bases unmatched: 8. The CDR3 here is CASNPRRGVTDTQYF. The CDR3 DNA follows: TGTGCCAGCAATCCAAGGCGGGGGGTCACAGATACGCAGTATTTT.